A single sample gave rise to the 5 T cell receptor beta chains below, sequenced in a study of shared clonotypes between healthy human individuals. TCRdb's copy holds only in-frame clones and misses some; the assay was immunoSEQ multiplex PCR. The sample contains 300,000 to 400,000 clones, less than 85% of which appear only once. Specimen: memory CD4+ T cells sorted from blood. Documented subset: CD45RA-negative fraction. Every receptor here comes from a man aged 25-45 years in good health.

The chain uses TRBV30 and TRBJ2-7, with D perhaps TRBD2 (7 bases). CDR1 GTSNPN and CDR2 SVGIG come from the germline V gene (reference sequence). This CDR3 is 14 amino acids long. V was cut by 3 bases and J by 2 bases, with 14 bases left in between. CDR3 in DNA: TGTGCCTGGAGCACAGGGAGGGGAGCCTACGAGCAGTACTTC. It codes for CAWSTGRGAYEQYF.

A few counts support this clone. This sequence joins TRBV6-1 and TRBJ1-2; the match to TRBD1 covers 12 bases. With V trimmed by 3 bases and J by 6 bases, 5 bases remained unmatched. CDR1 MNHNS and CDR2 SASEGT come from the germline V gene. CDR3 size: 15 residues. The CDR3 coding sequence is TGTGCCAGCAGTGATACCGGGACAGGGGGCCATGGCTACACCTTC. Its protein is CASSDTGTGGHGYTF.

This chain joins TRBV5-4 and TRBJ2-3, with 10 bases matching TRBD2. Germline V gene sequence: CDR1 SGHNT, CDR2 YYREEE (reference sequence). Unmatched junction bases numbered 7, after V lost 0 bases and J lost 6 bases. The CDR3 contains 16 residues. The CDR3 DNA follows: TGTGCCAGCAGCTTGGGGCTAGCGGGGGTGGGGGATACGCAGTATTTT. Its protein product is CASSLGLAGVGDTQYF.

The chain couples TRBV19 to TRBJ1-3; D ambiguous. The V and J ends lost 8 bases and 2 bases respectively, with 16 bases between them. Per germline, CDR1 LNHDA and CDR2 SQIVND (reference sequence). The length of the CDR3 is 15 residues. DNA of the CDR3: TGTGCCAGTCTATCCATTTGGCCCCCTGGAAACACCATATATTTT. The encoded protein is CASLSIWPPGNTIYF.

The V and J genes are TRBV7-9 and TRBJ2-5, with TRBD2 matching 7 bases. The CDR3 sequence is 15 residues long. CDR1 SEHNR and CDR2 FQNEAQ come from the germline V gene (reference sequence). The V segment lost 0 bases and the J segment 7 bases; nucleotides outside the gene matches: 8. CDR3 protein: CASSLATSGVGTQYF. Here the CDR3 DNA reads TGTGCCAGCAGCTTAGCCACCAGCGGGGTCGGGACCCAGTACTTC.